A selection of T cell receptor beta chains follows, all from one sample in a study of cytomegalovirus exposure and HLA in healthy donors. TCRdb's copy holds only in-frame clones and misses some; the assay was immunoSEQ multiplex PCR. The table has roughly 180,000 clones, 80% seen once. Sequencing input: PBMCs. The origin of the receptors is a girl aged 5 to 17 in good health and CMV-seropositive. Each CDR3 is given with its conserved first and last residue. A D gene is named only where the DNA matches it firmly. Clone size appears in some rows only: once, few, many, or a class for an expanded clone.

12	.	TRBJ1-1	TRBV5-6	.	TGTGCCAGCAGCTTTTCGACAGGTCGGGCTTTCTTT	CASSFSTGRAFF
13	.	TRBJ2-1	TRBV6-5	.	TGTGCCAGCAAGAGGGCGGCGCTATCCGAGCAGTTCTTC	CASKRAALSEQFF
16	once	TRBJ2-2	TRBV15	.	TGTGCCACCAGCAGAGCGAGGAGTGGGAACACCGGGGAGCTGTTTTTT	CATSRARSGNTGELFF
15	.	TRBJ2-1	TRBV5-1	TRBD1	TGCGCCAGCAGCTTGGGACAGGGGACCCCTAATGAGCAGTTCTTC	CASSLGQGTPNEQFF
13	.	TRBJ2-3	TRBV29-1	.	TGCAGCGCCCCGCGCGTGAGCACAGATACGCAGTATTTT	CSAPRVSTDTQYF
16	.	TRBJ2-2	TRBV10-2	TRBD1	TGCGCCAGCAGCCCCGTGGGGGACAGAGACACCGGGGAGCTGTTTTTT	CASSPVGDRDTGELFF
16	.	TRBJ2-1	TRBV14	TRBD2	TGTGCCAGCAGCCCTTTAGCGGGAGTGGCCTACAATGAGCAGTTCTTC	CASSPLAGVAYNEQFF
16	.	TRBJ2-7	TRBV27	TRBD2	TGTGCCAGCAGTTTATCCCCCCAAGCGGGAGTCTACGAGCAGTACTTC	CASSLSPQAGVYEQYF
15	few	TRBJ1-5	TRBV19	TRBD1	TGTGCCAGCGAGGGGGACAGGGCTTCGGTTCAGCCCCAGCATTTT	CASEGDRASVQPQHF
15	.	TRBJ2-7	TRBV4-1	TRBD1	TGCGCCAGCAGCAGAGGACAGGGCCCCTCCTACGAGCAGTACTTC	CASSRGQGPSYEQYF
14	.	TRBJ2-3	TRBV7-9	.	TGTGCCAGCAGCTTTGAACTGAGCACAGATACGCAGTATTTT	CASSFELSTDTQYF
16	.	TRBJ1-4	TRBV28	TRBD1	TGTGCCAGCAGTATGACCGGGACAGGGACTAATGAAAAACTGTTTTTT	CASSMTGTGTNEKLFF
14	.	TRBJ1-4	TRBV2	TRBD1	TGTGCCAGCAGTGCACAGGGGGTAATTGAAAAACTGTTTTTT	CASSAQGVIEKLFF
16	.	TRBJ2-7	TRBV10-3	TRBD2	TGTGCCATCAGCCCCGGACTAGCGGGAGAGATCTACGAGCAGTACTTC	CAISPGLAGEIYEQYF
16	.	TRBJ2-1	TRBV5-1	TRBD2	TGCGCCAGCAGCTCGCTCGGACTAGCGGAGAACAATGAGCAGTTCTTC	CASSSLGLAENNEQFF
14	.	TRBJ1-2	TRBV2	.	TGTGCCAGCAGTGAGCAGGGAACTAACTATGGCTACACCTTC	CASSEQGTNYGYTF
12	.	TRBJ2-1	TRBV4-3	.	TGCGCCAGCAGCCGCAGGGACAATGAGCAGTTCTTC	CASSRRDNEQFF
15	.	TRBJ1-2	TRBV6-5	.	TGTGCCAGCAGTTACTCTATAGAGGGATCGTATGGCTACACCTTC	CASSYSIEGSYGYTF
16	.	TRBJ2-5	TRBV15	.	TGTGCCACCAGCAGACCCCGGCAGGCAGCCCAAGAGACCCAGTACTTC	CATSRPRQAAQETQYF
20	.	TRBJ2-2	TRBV4-1	TRBD2	TGCGCCAGCAGCCAAGACAGGGGGGGACTAGCGGGAGTAAGCACCGGGGAGCTGTTTTTT	CASSQDRGGLAGVSTGELFF
14	.	TRBJ1-1	TRBV4-2	.	TGTGCCAGCAGGATAGGGACATCGAACACTGAAGCTTTCTTT	CASRIGTSNTEAFF
16	.	TRBJ2-2	TRBV6-6	TRBD1	TGTGCCAGCAGTATGAGGACAGGGGCGAACACCGGGGAGCTGTTTTTT	CASSMRTGANTGELFF
13	.	TRBJ2-7	TRBV6-1	TRBD2	TGTGCCAGCAGTGAACCCGGGACTAGCCGGCAGTACTTC	CASSEPGTSRQYF
13	.	TRBJ1-1	TRBV7-2	.	TGTGCCAGCAGTGGAAGGGGGATCACTGAAGCTTTCTTT	CASSGRGITEAFF
14	.	TRBJ2-7	TRBV11-2	TRBD1	TGTGCCAGCAGCGCGGACAGGGTGGGCGGCGAGCAGTACTTC	CASSADRVGGEQYF
14	.	TRBJ2-7	TRBV25-1	TRBD1	TGTGCCAGCGTACCGTGGGACAGACCCTACGAGCAGTACTTC	CASVPWDRPYEQYF
15	.	TRBJ1-1	TRBV10-3	.	TGTGCCATCAGTGACAAACAGCACGGGAACACTGAAGCTTTCTTT	CAISDKQHGNTEAFF
19	.	TRBJ2-7	TRBV19	.	TGTGCCAGTAGTATTAAGTACGGTAGCGCTGTATCTGGAACCTACGAGCAGTACTTC	CASSIKYGSAVSGTYEQYF
12	.	TRBJ1-1	TRBV5-1	.	TGCGCCAGCAGCTTCAAAGGGGCTGAAGCTTTCTTT	CASSFKGAEAFF
16	once	TRBJ1-1	TRBV19	.	TGTGCCAGTAGTATTGGGCCAGCACCTATGAACACTGAAGCTTTCTTT	CASSIGPAPMNTEAFF
14	.	TRBJ2-7	TRBV7-2	.	TGTGCCAGCAGCTTATTTCTAGACAGCTACGAGCAGTACTTC	CASSLFLDSYEQYF
14	.	TRBJ1-2	TRBV11-2	TRBD1	TGTGCCAGCAGCCCCCGGACAGGAACGTATGGCTACACCTTC	CASSPRTGTYGYTF
13	.	TRBJ2-7	TRBV6-1	.	TGTGCCAGCAGGAATACCGGGACAAGCGAGCAGTACTTC	CASRNTGTSEQYF
13	.	TRBJ2-3	TRBV5-6	.	TGTGCCAGCACCGAACAGGGCACAGATACGCAGTATTTT	CASTEQGTDTQYF
15	.	TRBJ2-7	TRBV19	TRBD1	TGTGCCAGTAGTATAGCCCAGGGGGCCGGGTACGAGCAGTACTTC	CASSIAQGAGYEQYF
15	once	TRBJ2-2	TRBV5-6	TRBD1	TGTGCCAGCAGCTTGGGGGACAGGGTTTTCGGGGAGCTGTTTTTT	CASSLGDRVFGELFF
14	.	TRBJ2-7	TRBV7-9	TRBD1	TGTGCCAGCAGCGGACAGGGGTCCTCCTACGAGCAGTACTTC	CASSGQGSSYEQYF
17	.	TRBJ2-1	TRBV27	TRBD2	TGTGCCAGCAGTTTATCCCCCCCTAGCGGGAGGCCCGTTGAGCAGTTCTTC	CASSLSPPSGRPVEQFF
11	.	TRBJ2-2	TRBV29-1	.	TGCAGCGCCAGGGTTACCGGGGAGCTGTTTTTT	CSARVTGELFF
13	.	TRBJ2-7	TRBV29-1	TRBD2	TGCAGCGTCCAGACTAGCGGGAGTTACGAGCAGTACTTC	CSVQTSGSYEQYF
15	few	TRBJ2-7	TRBV5-1	TRBD1	TGCGCCAGCAGCCGCACTACAGGGGGCACCTACGAGCAGTACTTC	CASSRTTGGTYEQYF
17	.	TRBJ2-2	TRBV14	.	TGTGCCAGCAGCCAGGGATGGCTGGGAGTAGGCACCGGGGAGCTGTTTTTT	CASSQGWLGVGTGELFF
13	few	TRBJ2-5	TRBV7-2	TRBD2	TGTGCCAGCAGCTTAACTAGCGAGCAGACCCAGTACTTC	CASSLTSEQTQYF
17	.	TRBJ2-2	TRBV25-1	.	TGTGCCAGCAGTGAATTGGGTAGGGGCATAGGGACCGGGGAGCTGTTTTTT	CASSELGRGIGTGELFF
13	.	TRBJ2-5	TRBV5-6	.	TGTGCCAGCAGCTTACTAGAGCAAGAGACCCAGTACTTC	CASSLLEQETQYF
14	few	TRBJ2-7	TRBV10-3	.	TGTGCCATCAGTGAGCAAGGACAGTCCTACGAGCAGTACTTC	CAISEQGQSYEQYF